The 28 T cell receptor beta chains reported below all come from one sample, sequenced in a study of T cells after yellow fever vaccination. MiXCR was run by TCRdb on the 5' RACE reads, yielding one entry per CDR3 protein. The sample lists just under 600,000 distinct CDR3 sequences, about 13% occurring once. The source was PBMCs, collected on the day of the yellow fever booster vaccination. These receptors came from a man under 40 who received the YFV17D yellow fever vaccine.

This clonotype has more than one count but fewer than ten. The chain links TRBV20-1 to TRBJ1-2, with D possibly being TRBD1 (6 bases). This CDR3 region has 15 residues. V was shortened by 5 bases and J by 0 bases, with 16 bases between the two germline ends. CDR1 and CDR2 (germline): DFQATT, SNEGSKA (reference sequence). The CDR3 here is CSAQAGATANYGYTF. The CDR3 bases are TGCAGTGCTCAAGCAGGGGCGACGGCTAACTATGGCTACACCTTC.

This clonotype showed up just a few times. This chain links TRBV18 with TRBJ1-6; D not resolved. V lost 2 bases, J lost 6 bases, and 8 bases lay in between. Per the germline V gene, CDR1 is KGHSH and CDR2 is LQKENI. The CDR3 is made up of 14 amino acids. The CDR3 DNA reads as TGTGCCAGCTCACCAATTGGAGTTAATTCACCCCTCCACTTT. Protein product: CASSPIGVNSPLHF.

This clonotype was detected a few times. The chain carries TRBV3-1 and TRBJ1-1; no firm D call. Trimming shortened V by 1 base and J by 0 bases, and 12 bases separated the two germline ends. From germline, CDR1 is LGHDT and CDR2 YNNKEL (reference sequence). The CDR3 is 16 amino acids. The CDR3 region is CASSQGRAGLNTEAFF. In nucleotides, the CDR3 is TGTGCCAGCAGCCAAGGACGGGCAGGTTTGAACACTGAAGCTTTCTTT.

The J gene is TRBJ1-2, the V gene TRBV29-1; D call uncertain. Germline assignment: CDR1 SQVTM and CDR2 ANQGSEA. The ends were cut back, 0 bases at V and 3 bases at J, with 8 bases in the middle. The CDR3 loop spans 13 amino acids. CDR3 coding DNA: TGCAGCGTTGAAGAAGCGCGAGACTATGGCTACACCTTC. It specifies CSVEEARDYGYTF.

This clonotype was counted only a few times. The chain employs TRBV7-9 and TRBJ2-1; possible D gene TRBD1, 6 bases. V was shortened by 5 bases and J by 8 bases, with 22 bases between the two germline ends. This CDR3 region has 16 residues. CDR1 and CDR2 from the germline V gene are SEHNR and FQNEAQ (reference sequence). CDR3: CASSQGWQETIHEQFF. The CDR3 DNA reads as TGTGCCAGCAGCCAGGGGTGGCAAGAGACGATCCATGAGCAGTTCTTC.

This chain connects TRBV5-1 to TRBJ2-1; TRBD2 matches at 8 bases. The CDR3 totals 17 residues. The ends lost 6 bases at V and 5 bases at J; junction bases unmatched: 16. The V gene's germline CDR1 is SGHRS and CDR2 YFSETQ. In nucleotides, the CDR3 is TGCGCCAGCAATCGCCGGGGGGGCCTAGGGGGTAACAATGAGCAGTTCTTC. Translating it yields CASNRRGGLGGNNEQFF. The entire variable domain, with the rest obtained from reference TRBV5-1 and TRBJ2-1, is as follows: KAGVTQTPRYLIKTRGQQVTLSCSPISGHRSVSWYQQTPGQGLQFLFEYFSETQRNKGNFPGRFSGRQFSNSRSEMNVSTLELGDSALYLCASNRRGGLGGNNEQFFGPGTRLTVL.

The V gene is TRBV6-1, the J gene TRBJ2-1, with TRBD1 identical over 9 bases. Germline trimming cut 6 bases from V and 9 bases from J; bases unmatched to any gene: 9. The CDR3 extends over 14 amino acids. Germline loops: CDR1 MNHNS, CDR2 SASEGT. The CDR3 sequence is CASRAGTGSFEQFF. The CDR3 DNA reads as TGTGCCAGCAGAGCCGGGACAGGGAGCTTTGAGCAGTTCTTC.

There are a few counts of this clonotype. V usage is TRBV7-2 and J usage is TRBJ1-4; tentative D call: TRBD1 (6 bases). Looked up from germline, CDR1 is SGHTA and CDR2 is FQGNSA. The CDR3 covers 15 residues. V lost 5 bases to trimming and J lost 8 bases, with 18 bases between them. CDR3 DNA sequence: TGTGCCAGCAGCCTTACAGGGTCTATGGGCGAAAAACTGTTTTTT. It is translated as CASSLTGSMGEKLFF. The full variable domain, with the rest looked up from reference TRBV7-2 and TRBJ1-4, is GAGVSQSPSNKVTEKGKDVELRCDPISGHTALYWYRQSLGQGLEFLIYFQGNSAPDKSGLPSDRFSAERTGGSVSTLTIQRTQQEDSAVYLCASSLTGSMGEKLFFGSGTQLSVL.

The chain carries TRBV6-1 and TRBJ2-7; D remains ambiguous. Germline V lookup: CDR1 MNHNS, CDR2 SASEGT. The V and J ends lost 4 bases and 6 bases respectively, with 13 bases between them. The CDR3 extends over 13 amino acids. The CDR3 DNA sequence: TGTGCCAGCAGTGGCCCGGGTGCCTCCGAGCAGTACTTC. Translated, it gives CASSGPGASEQYF.

This clonotype appeared a few times. The rearrangement links TRBV28 to TRBJ2-3; D remains ambiguous. Germline lookup yields CDR1 MDHEN and CDR2 SYDVKM. V gave up 7 bases and J gave up 4 bases, with 15 bases separating them. The CDR3 sequence is 14 residues long. The CDR3 coding sequence is TGTGCCAGCAATCGGGTGCCTCTCGCAGATACGCAGTATTTT. Its translation: CASNRVPLADTQYF.

At least ten counts were recorded for this clonotype. Here the CDR3 reads CATRGQQGETQYF. CDR3 nucleotides: TGTGCCACCAGGGGTCAGCAGGGTGAGACCCAGTACTTC. The chain carries TRBV19 and TRBJ2-5; maybe TRBD1 (6 bases). V lost 10 bases, J lost 5 bases, and 17 bases lay in between. Germline lookup yields CDR1 LNHDA and CDR2 SQIVND (reference sequence). CDR3 size: 13 residues.

Only a few counts were recorded for this clonotype. J is TRBJ1-5 and V is TRBV12-3 or TRBV12-4; 9 nucleotides match TRBD1. The CDR3 has 16 residues. Losses at the gene ends were 4 bases for V and 4 bases for J; bases not matched to a gene: 8. The CDR3 loop is CASSYRTGATNQPQHF. CDR3 bases: TGTGCCAGCAGTTACCGGACAGGGGCTACTAATCAGCCCCAGCATTTT.

V and J are TRBV20-1 and TRBJ2-7; 11 bases agree with TRBD2. Trimming at V came to 6 bases and at J to 3 bases, leaving 10 bases not matched to a gene. CDR1 and CDR2 from the germline V gene are DFQATT and SNEGSKA (reference sequence). The CDR3 is 15 residues long. In nucleotides, the CDR3 is TGCAGTGCCACCGTCACTAGCGGGAGTATCTACGAGCAGTACTTC. It specifies CSATVTSGSIYEQYF.

The chain recombines TRBV15 with TRBJ1-2; D remains unclear. V was clipped by 1 base and J by 4 bases, with 13 bases between them. The V gene's germline CDR1 is LNHNV and CDR2 YYDKDF (reference sequence). This CDR3 comprises 15 residues. CDR3: CATSRANRMSYGYTF. DNA for the CDR3: TGTGCCACCAGCAGAGCCAACCGGATGAGCTATGGCTACACCTTC.

This clonotype was picked up a small number of times. The gene calls are TRBV28 and TRBJ2-2; the D is unclear. Trimming left V 6 bases short and J 11 bases short, with 13 bases between. The CDR3 consists of 12 residues. Germline-derived CDR1 and CDR2 are MDHEN and SYDVKM. CDR3 sequence (DNA): TGTGCCAGCAGGACACTGGTAAATGAGCTGTTTTTT. It yields the protein CASRTLVNELFF. The full variable domain, completed using reference TRBV28 and TRBJ2-2, is DVKVTQSSRYLVKRTGEKVFLECVQDMDHENMFWYRQDPGLGLRLIYFSYDVKMKEKGDIPEGYSVSREKKERFSLILESASTNQTSMYLCASRTLVNELFFGEGSRLTVL.

This CDR3 is CASSFDRLAGHNEQFF. The CDR3 DNA sequence: TGCGCCAGCAGCTTCGATCGACTAGCGGGACACAATGAGCAGTTCTTC. The chain employs TRBV5-1 and TRBJ2-1, with 11 positions matching TRBD2. This CDR3 has 16 amino acids. CDR1 and CDR2 from the germline V gene are SGHRS and YFSETQ. Germline trimming cut 2 bases from V and 5 bases from J; bases unmatched to any gene: 6.

This chain connects TRBV12-3 or TRBV12-4 to TRBJ1-1, with TRBD1 as a possible D gene (5 bases). V was shortened by 7 bases and J by 0 bases, with 27 bases between the two germline ends. CDR3 length: 19 amino acids. The CDR3 spells CASILSRGSGGGMNTEAFF. CDR3 nucleotides: TGTGCCAGCATCCTATCGAGGGGATCAGGCGGAGGCATGAACACTGAAGCTTTCTTT.

The chain employs TRBV20-1 and TRBJ2-7; D is uncertain. Judging by the DNA end, TRBJ2-1 fits better; the J call may be wrong. The CDR3 is 14 amino acids. Per the germline V gene, CDR1 is DFQATT and CDR2 is SNEGSKA (reference sequence). CDR3 coding DNA: TGCAGTGCCCCACGCACACCTCAGGAATTTGGGCAGTTCTTC. Translated, it gives CSAPRTPQEFGQFF.

CDR3 in DNA: TGTGCCAGCAGCGCTGCTCCCGGGACACCAAGCACAGATACGCAGTATTTT. It translates to CASSAAPGTPSTDTQYF. The rearrangement joins TRBV28 to TRBJ2-3, with D tentatively TRBD1 (6 bases). Trimming took 6 bases from V and 0 from J, leaving 19 bases between them. The CDR3 runs 17 residues. Germline V CDR1 and CDR2: MDHEN, SYDVKM.

The rearrangement uses TRBV10-3 and TRBJ1-2, with D possibly TRBD1 on 5 matching bases. CDR3 size: 15 residues. The germline V gene encodes CDR1 ENHRY and CDR2 SYGVKD. The V gene lost 3 bases and the J gene lost 4 bases, with 15 bases spanning the gap. This CDR3 reads CAISDFGGVAYGYTF. DNA of the CDR3: TGTGCCATCAGTGATTTTGGGGGTGTCGCCTATGGCTACACCTTC.

A few counts support this clonotype. The V and J genes are TRBV19 and TRBJ2-7; TRBD1 agrees at 7 bases. This CDR3 contains 15 residues. The ends lost 4 bases at V and 1 base at J; junction bases unmatched: 7. Per germline, CDR1 LNHDA and CDR2 SQIVND (reference sequence). The CDR3 reads CASSTWDRGSYEQYF. The DNA for the CDR3 is TGTGCCAGTAGTACATGGGACAGAGGATCCTACGAGCAGTACTTC.

The table lists this clonotype with a few counts. The chain carries TRBV7-9 and TRBJ2-7, with D possibly TRBD2 on 5 matching bases. The CDR3 contains 13 residues. V was cut by 3 bases and J by 3 bases, with 9 bases left in between. The germline V gene encodes CDR1 SEHNR and CDR2 FQNEAQ (reference sequence). The CDR3 bases are TGTGCCAGCAGCTTGGAGGAGCGCTACGAGCAGTACTTC. This encodes CASSLEERYEQYF.

This clonotype was seen only a few times. The chain combines TRBV7-9 with TRBJ2-3, with D perhaps being TRBD1 or TRBD2 (5 bases each). In germline, CDR1 is SEHNR, CDR2 FQNEAQ (reference sequence). Trimming pared 5 bases from V and 0 bases from J, leaving 18 bases between. This CDR3 has 17 residues. The DNA for the CDR3 is TGTGCCAGCAGCCCGACCCTCCAGGGACCTAGCACAGATACGCAGTATTTT. This sequence encodes CASSPTLQGPSTDTQYF.

This clonotype was seen a few times. V and J are TRBV12-3 or TRBV12-4 and TRBJ1-5; D unresolved. The V and J ends lost 3 bases and 8 bases respectively, with 20 bases between them. CDR3 length: 16 amino acids. CDR3 sequence (DNA): TGTGCCAGCAGTTTCGGGAAACGCGGGATTGTCGAGCCCCAGCATTTT. It yields the protein CASSFGKRGIVEPQHF.

The chain has TRBV11-2 and TRBJ2-5; D may be TRBD2 (6 bases). The CDR3 runs to 18 residues. The ends were cut back, 8 bases at V and 1 base at J, with 26 bases in the middle. Germline CDR1 reads SGHAT; CDR2 reads FQNNGV. CDR3 region: CASGLGSGAGGGQETQYF. CDR3 DNA: TGTGCCAGCGGCCTTGGAAGTGGGGCTGGGGGAGGCCAAGAGACCCAGTACTTC.

The rearrangement links TRBV12-3 or TRBV12-4 to TRBJ1-1; D is unresolved. V gave up 5 bases and J gave up 0 bases, with 10 bases separating them. The CDR3 consists of 14 residues. The CDR3 sequence is CASSNQFMNTEAFF. DNA of the CDR3: TGTGCCAGCAGTAATCAGTTCATGAACACTGAAGCTTTCTTT.

This clonotype was recorded a few times. V gene TRBV28 combines with J gene TRBJ2-3, with unresolved D. The CDR3 spans 13 residues. With 3 bases removed from V and 3 bases from J, the gap between germline ends came to 7 bases. The germline CDR1 and CDR2 sequences are MDHEN and SYDVKM. The DNA for the CDR3 is TGTGCCAGCAGTTTTGAAGTTACAGATACGCAGTATTTT. It yields the protein CASSFEVTDTQYF.

This clonotype was detected ten times or more. The chain employs TRBV7-3 and TRBJ2-2; D is possibly TRBD2 (5 bases). Per the germline V gene, CDR1 is SGHTA and CDR2 is FQGTGA. The CDR3 covers 14 residues. The germline V and J ends were trimmed by 3 bases and 6 bases, with 11 bases remaining between them. The chain's CDR3 is CASSFGSAPGELFF. The DNA for the CDR3 is TGTGCCAGCAGCTTTGGGAGTGCACCCGGGGAGCTGTTTTTT.